This TCR beta chain was captured in a study of cytomegalovirus exposure and HLA in healthy donors. Overall study findings and caveats: In vitro, a few CMV-associated chains proved specific for CMV antigens. In an earlier analysis, most TCR beta V segments were productive about 87% or about 30% of the time.

The V end was cut by 2 bases, the J end by 0 bases, with 11 bases between. Germline V CDR1 and CDR2: MNHNS, SASEGT. The CDR3 is 15 residues long. Note on this clone: Its target is unknown.

Primers: 60 Vbeta forward and 13 Jbeta reverse. Sequencing was performed with immunoSEQ multiplex PCR; in TCRdb, only in-frame clones are kept and a portion is missing. In the table there are tens of thousands of clones, just under 80% of which are singletons. Donors were nominally healthy when sampled, though unrecorded immune exposures were likely. The TCR sequence derives from a male donor in good health and CMV-seropositive. The chain employs TRBV6-1 and TRBJ2-7; maybe TRBD1 (5 bases). The sequenced sample was PBMCs. The CDR3 spells CASSERTLGSYEQYF. As DNA, the CDR3 is TGTGCCAGCAGTGAAAGGACACTCGGCTCCTACGAGCAGTACTTC.